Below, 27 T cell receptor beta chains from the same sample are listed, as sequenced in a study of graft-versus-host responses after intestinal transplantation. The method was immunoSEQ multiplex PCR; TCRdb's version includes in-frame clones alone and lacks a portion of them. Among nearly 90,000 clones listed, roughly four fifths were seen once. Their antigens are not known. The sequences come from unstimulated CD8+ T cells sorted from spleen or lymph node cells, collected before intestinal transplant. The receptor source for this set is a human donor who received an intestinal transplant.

The CDR3 bases are TGTGCCAGCAGTCTACGCATGGGGGACAATGAGCAGTTCTTC. Its translation: CASSLRMGDNEQFF. The chain employs TRBV11-2 and TRBJ2-1; D tentatively fits TRBD1 or TRBD2 (5 bases each). Germline V gene lookup returns CDR1 SGHAT and CDR2 FQNNGV. The CDR3 covers 14 residues. The V end lost 6 bases, the J end lost 5 bases, and 14 bases lay between the germline ends.

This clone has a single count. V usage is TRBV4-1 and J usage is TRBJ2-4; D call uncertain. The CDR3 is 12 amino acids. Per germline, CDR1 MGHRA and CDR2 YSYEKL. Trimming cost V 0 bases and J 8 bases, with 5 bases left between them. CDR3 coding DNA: TGCGCCAGCAGCCAAGATGGTGACATTCAGTACTTC. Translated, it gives CASSQDGDIQYF.

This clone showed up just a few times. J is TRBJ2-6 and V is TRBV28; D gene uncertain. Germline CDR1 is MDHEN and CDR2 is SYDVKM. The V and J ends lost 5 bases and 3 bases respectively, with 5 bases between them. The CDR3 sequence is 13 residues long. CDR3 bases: TGTGCCAGCAGTACGGGTGGGGCCAACGTCCTGACTTTC. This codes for CASSTGGANVLTF.

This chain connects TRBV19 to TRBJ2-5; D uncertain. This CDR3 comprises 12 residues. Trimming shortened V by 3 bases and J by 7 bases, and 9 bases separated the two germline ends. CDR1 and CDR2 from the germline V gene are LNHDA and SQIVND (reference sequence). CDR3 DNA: TGTGCCAGTAGTATTGATCGAGGGACCCAGTACTTC. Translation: CASSIDRGTQYF.

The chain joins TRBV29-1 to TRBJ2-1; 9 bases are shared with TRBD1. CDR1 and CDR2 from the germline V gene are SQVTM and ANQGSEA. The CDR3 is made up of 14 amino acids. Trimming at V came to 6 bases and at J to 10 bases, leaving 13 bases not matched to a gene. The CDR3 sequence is CSVDRGVGHIEQFF. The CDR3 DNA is TGCAGCGTCGACAGGGGGGTAGGACACATCGAGCAGTTCTTC.

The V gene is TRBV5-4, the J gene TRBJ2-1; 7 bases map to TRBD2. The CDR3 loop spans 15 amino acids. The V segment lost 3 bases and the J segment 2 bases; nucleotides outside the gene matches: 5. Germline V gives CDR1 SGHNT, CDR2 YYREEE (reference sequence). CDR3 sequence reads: CASSSRDYTYNEQFF. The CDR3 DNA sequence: TGTGCCAGCAGCTCCCGGGACTACACCTACAATGAGCAGTTCTTC.

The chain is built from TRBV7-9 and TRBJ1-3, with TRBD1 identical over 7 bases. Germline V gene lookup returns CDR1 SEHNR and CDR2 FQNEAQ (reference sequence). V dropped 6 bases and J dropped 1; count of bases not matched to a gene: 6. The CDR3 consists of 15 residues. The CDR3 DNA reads TGTGCCAGCAGGACCGACAGGGCGTCTGGAAACACCATATATTTT. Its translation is CASRTDRASGNTIYF. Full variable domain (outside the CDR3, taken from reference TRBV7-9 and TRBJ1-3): DTGVSQNPRHKITKRGQNVTFRCDPISEHNRLYWYRQTLGQGPEFLTYFQNEAQLEKSRLLSDRFSAERPKGSFSTLEIQRTEQGDSAMYLCASRTDRASGNTIYFGEGSWLTVV.

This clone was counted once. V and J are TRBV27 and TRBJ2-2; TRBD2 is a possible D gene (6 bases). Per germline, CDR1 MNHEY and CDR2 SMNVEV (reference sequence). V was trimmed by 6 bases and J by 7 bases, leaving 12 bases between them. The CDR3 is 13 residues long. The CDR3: CASRLGGGGELFF. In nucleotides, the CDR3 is TGTGCCAGCAGACTCGGGGGAGGCGGGGAGCTGTTTTTT.

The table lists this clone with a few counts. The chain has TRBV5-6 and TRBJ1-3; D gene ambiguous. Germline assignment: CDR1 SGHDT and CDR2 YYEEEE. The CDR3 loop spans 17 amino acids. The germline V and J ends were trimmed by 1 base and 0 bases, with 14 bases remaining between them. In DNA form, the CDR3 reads TGTGCCAGCAGCTTGACCCCACGGGCCATCTCTGGAAACACCATATATTTT. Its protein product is CASSLTPRAISGNTIYF.

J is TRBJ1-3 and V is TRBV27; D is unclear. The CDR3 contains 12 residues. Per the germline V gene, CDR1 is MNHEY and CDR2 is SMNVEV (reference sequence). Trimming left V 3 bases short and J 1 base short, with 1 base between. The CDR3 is CASSLSGNTIYF. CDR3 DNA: TGTGCCAGCAGTTTGTCTGGAAACACCATATATTTT.

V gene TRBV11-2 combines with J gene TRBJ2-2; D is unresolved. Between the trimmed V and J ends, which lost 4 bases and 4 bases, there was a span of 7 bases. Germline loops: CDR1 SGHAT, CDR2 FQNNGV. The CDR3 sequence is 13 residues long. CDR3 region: CASSYLSTGELFF. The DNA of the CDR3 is TGTGCCAGCAGCTACCTGTCCACCGGGGAGCTGTTTTTT.

Here the CDR3 DNA reads TGTGCCAGCAGTGAAGCTAGCGGCTACGAGCAGTACTTC. This sequence encodes CASSEASGYEQYF. This chain joins TRBV25-1 and TRBJ2-7, with 7 positions matching TRBD2. CDR3 length equals 13 residues. Per germline, CDR1 MGHDK and CDR2 SYGVNS. The junction had 1 base not matched to a gene; V was cut back by 2 bases and J by 3 bases.

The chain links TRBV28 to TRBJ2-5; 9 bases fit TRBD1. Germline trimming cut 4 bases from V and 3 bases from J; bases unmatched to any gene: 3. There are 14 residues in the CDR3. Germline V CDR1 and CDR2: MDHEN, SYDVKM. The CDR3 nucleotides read TGTGCCAGCAGTTCCCGGGACAGGGAAGAGACCCAGTACTTC. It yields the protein CASSSRDREETQYF.

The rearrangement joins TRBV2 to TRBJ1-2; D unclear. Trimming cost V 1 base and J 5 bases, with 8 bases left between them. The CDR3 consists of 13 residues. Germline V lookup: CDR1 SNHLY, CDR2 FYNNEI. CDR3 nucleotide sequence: TGTGCCAGCAGTGAAGACAAAGGGTATGGCTACACCTTC. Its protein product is CASSEDKGYGYTF.

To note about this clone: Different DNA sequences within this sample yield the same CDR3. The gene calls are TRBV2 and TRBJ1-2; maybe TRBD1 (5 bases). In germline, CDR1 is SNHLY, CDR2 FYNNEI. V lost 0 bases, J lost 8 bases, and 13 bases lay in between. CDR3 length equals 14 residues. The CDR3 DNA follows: TGTGCCAGCAGTGAAGCGGGAAGTGGGGGGGGCTACACCTTC. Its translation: CASSEAGSGGGYTF.

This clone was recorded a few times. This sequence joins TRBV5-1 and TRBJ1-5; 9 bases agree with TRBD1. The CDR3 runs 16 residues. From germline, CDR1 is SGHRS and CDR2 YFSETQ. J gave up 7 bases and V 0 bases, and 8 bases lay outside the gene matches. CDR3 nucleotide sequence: TGCGCCAGCAGCTTGGGGCCACAGGGGGCGAGGCAGCCCCAGCATTTT. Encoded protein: CASSLGPQGARQPQHF.

In nucleotides, the CDR3 is TGTGCTAGTGGTTTGGTACTAGCGGGGGAAGAGACCCAGTACTTC. Translation: CASGLVLAGEETQYF. The rearrangement links TRBV12-5 to TRBJ2-5; 11 bases map to TRBD2. Losses at the gene ends were 0 bases for V and 3 bases for J; bases not matched to a gene: 0. The germline V gene encodes CDR1 LGHNT and CDR2 FRNRAP. This CDR3 spans 15 amino acids.

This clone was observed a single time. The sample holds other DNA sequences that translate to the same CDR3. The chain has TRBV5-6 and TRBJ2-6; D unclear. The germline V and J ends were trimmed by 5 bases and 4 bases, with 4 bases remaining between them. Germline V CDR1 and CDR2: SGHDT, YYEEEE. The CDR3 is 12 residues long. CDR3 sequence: CASSSGANVLTF. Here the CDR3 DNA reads TGTGCCAGCAGTTCGGGGGCCAACGTCCTGACTTTC.

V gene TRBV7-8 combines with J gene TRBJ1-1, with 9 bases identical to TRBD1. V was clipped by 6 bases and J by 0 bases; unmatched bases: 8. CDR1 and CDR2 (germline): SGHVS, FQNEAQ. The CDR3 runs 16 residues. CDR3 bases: TGTGCCAGCAGTTACAGGGGGCAGGTGATGAACACTGAAGCTTTCTTT. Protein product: CASSYRGQVMNTEAFF.

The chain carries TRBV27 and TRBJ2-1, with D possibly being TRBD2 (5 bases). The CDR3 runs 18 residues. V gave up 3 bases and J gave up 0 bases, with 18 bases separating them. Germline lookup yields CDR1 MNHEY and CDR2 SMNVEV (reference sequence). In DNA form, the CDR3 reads TGTGCCAGCAGTTTTGTGTGGCGCGGGTTGAGCTCCTACAATGAGCAGTTCTTC. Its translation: CASSFVWRGLSSYNEQFF.

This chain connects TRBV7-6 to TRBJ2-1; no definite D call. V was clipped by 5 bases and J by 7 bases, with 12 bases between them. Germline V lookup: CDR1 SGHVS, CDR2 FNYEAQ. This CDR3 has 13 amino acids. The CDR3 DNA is TGTGCCAGCAGCCCCCTGGGCGATAATGAGCAGTTCTTC. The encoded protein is CASSPLGDNEQFF.

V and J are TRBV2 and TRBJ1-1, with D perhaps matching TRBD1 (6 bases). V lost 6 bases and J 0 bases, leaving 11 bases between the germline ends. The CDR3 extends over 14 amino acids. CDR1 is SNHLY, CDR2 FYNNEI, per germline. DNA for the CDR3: TGTGCCAGCAGAGGGGGACGGTTGAACACTGAAGCTTTCTTT. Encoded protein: CASRGGRLNTEAFF.

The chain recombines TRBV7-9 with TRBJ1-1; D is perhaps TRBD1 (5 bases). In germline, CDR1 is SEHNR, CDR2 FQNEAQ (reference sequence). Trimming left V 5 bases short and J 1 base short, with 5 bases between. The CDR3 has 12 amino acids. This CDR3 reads CASSGQNTEAFF. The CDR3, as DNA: TGTGCCAGCAGCGGACAGAACACTGAAGCTTTCTTT.

CDR3 loop: CASSPWGKPNYGYTF. For the CDR3, the DNA is TGTGCCAGCTCACCCTGGGGTAAGCCGAACTATGGCTACACCTTC. This chain connects TRBV18 to TRBJ1-2; D is uncertain. The CDR3 has 15 amino acids. Germline V gene lookup returns CDR1 KGHSH and CDR2 LQKENI. The V end lost 3 bases, the J end lost 2 bases, and 13 bases lay between the germline ends.

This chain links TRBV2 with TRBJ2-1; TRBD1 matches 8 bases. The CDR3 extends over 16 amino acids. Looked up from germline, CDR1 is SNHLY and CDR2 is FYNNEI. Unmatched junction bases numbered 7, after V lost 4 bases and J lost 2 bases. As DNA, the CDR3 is TGTGCCAGCAGTGGAGTAATGGGACAGGCCTACAATGAGCAGTTCTTC. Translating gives CASSGVMGQAYNEQFF.

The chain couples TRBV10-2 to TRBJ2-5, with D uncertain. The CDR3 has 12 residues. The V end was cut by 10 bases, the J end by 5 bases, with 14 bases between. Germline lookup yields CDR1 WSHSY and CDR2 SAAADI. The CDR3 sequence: CAIGSLEETQYF. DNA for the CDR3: TGCGCCATCGGGTCCCTCGAGGAGACCCAGTACTTC.

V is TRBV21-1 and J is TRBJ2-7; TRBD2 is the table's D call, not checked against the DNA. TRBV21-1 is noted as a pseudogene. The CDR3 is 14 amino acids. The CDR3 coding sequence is TGTGCCAGCAGCAAAGCCGTCACTTCCTACGAGCAGTACTTC. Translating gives CASSKAVTSYEQYF.